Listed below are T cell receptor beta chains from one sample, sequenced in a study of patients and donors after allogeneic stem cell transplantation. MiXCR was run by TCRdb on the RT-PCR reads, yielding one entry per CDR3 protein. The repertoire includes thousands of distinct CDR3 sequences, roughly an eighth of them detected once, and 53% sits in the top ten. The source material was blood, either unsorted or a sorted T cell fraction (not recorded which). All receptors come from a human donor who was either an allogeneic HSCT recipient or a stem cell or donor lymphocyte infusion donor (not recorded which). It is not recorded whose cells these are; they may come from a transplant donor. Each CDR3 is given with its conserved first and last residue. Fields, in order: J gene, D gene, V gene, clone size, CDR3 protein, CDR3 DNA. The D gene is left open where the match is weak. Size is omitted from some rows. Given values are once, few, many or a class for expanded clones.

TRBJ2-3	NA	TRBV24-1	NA	CATGDPGTDTQYF	TGTGCCACCGGGGACCCCGGCACAGATACGCAGTATTTT
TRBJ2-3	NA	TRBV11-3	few	CASSPLASTDTQYF	TGTGCCAGCAGCCCTCTAGCAAGCACAGATACGCAGTATTTT
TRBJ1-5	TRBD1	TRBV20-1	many	CSARQRGQTGPYSNQPQHF	TGCAGTGCTAGACAACGCGGGCAGACAGGGCCTTATAGCAATCAGCCCCAGCATTTT
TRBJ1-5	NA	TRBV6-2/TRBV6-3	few	CASSSLDGINQPQHF	TGTGCCAGCAGCTCCTTGGACGGAATCAATCAGCCCCAGCATTTT
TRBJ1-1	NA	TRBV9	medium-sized	CASSVHRVDTEAFF	TGTGCCAGCAGCGTGCACCGGGTCGACACTGAAGCTTTCTTT
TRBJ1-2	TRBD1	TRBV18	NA	CASSPAPPGQTYGYTF	TGTGCCAGCTCTCCAGCGCCGCCGGGACAGACCTATGGCTACACCTTC
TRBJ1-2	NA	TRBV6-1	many	CASSEGRLYGYTF	TGTGCCAGCAGTGAAGGCAGGTTATATGGCTACACCTTC
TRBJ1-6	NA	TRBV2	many	CASRRGDNSPLHF	TGTGCCAGCAGGAGGGGGGACAATTCACCCCTCCACTTT
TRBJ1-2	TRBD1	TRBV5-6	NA	CASSPWTGGAGLGGYTF	TGTGCCAGCAGCCCCTGGACAGGGGGCGCAGGTTTGGGGGGCTACACCTTC
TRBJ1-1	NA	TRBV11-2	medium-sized	CASSLNEGGTEAFF	TGTGCCAGCAGCTTAAACGAGGGGGGCACTGAAGCTTTCTTT
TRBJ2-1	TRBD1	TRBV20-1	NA	CSALRDRAHEQFF	TGCAGTGCTTTACGGGACAGGGCTCATGAGCAGTTCTTC
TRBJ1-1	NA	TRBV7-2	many	CASSLGSRGDTEAFF	TGTGCCAGCAGCTTAGGCAGCCGGGGGGACACTGAAGCTTTCTTT
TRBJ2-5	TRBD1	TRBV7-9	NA	CASSRDRGETQYF	TGTGCCAGCAGCCGGGACAGGGGCGAGACCCAGTACTTC
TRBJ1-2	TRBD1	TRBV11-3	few	CASSLEGTGVNGYTF	TGTGCCAGCAGCTTAGAGGGGACAGGGGTGAATGGCTACACCTTC
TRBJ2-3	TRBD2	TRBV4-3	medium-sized	CASSQDFQREAPRTQYF	TGCGCCAGCAGCCAAGATTTCCAGCGGGAGGCCCCCCGGACGCAGTATTTT
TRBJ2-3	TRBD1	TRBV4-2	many	CASSQDTGTGETDTQYF	TGTGCCAGCAGCCAAGATACCGGGACAGGGGAAACAGATACGCAGTATTTT
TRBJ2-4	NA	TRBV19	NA	CASSRTAIAKNIQYF	TGTGCCAGTAGTAGAACAGCAATAGCCAAAAACATTCAGTACTTC
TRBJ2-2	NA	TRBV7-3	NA	CASSLSSAANTGELFF	TGTGCCAGCAGCTTAAGCTCAGCCGCGAACACCGGGGAGCTGTTTTTT